The following is a TCR beta chain sequence with its context. What it recognizes is unknown. Profiling relied on immunoSEQ multiplex PCR, and the TCRdb table lists in-frame clones only, not all of them. Here the sample spans 65,000 to 100,000 clones, around 90% being singletons. This specimen comes from a study of OX40 agonist ivuxolimab in advanced cancers. Findings and limits, study-wide: There was clonal expansion of CD4+ and CD8+ blood T cells by week 6 at 0.1 to 3.0 mg/kg.

Trimming cost V 4 bases and J 2 bases; bases outside gene matches: 4. CDR3 length: 15 amino acids. Germline V gene data show CDR1 as MDHEN and CDR2 as SYDVKM. The TCR originated in an adult with an advanced solid tumor such as melanoma, head and neck, liver or kidney cancer. The genes are TRBV28 and TRBJ2-1, with 8 bases matching TRBD1. The sample here was CD4+ or CD8+ T cells sorted from blood, taken in a trial of the OX40 agonist ivuxolimab. The CDR3 is CASSSGTGAYNEQFF. CDR3 bases: TGTGCCAGCAGTTCCGGGACAGGAGCCTACAATGAGCAGTTCTTC. Based on the CDR3 plus reference TRBV28 and TRBJ2-1, the full variable domain is DVKVTQSSRYLVKRTGEKVFLECVQDMDHENMFWYRQDPGLGLRLIYFSYDVKMKEKGDIPEGYSVSREKKERFSLILESASTNQTSMYLCASSSGTGAYNEQFFGPGTRLTVL.